This T cell receptor (beta chain) was documented in a study of Ad26.COV2.S vaccination and SARS-CoV-2 variants (dated by TCRdb to the early 2020s). Notes on the research overall: Vaccine-arm donors were drawn from COV1001, a multicentre, randomized, double-blind, placebo-controlled phase I-IIa trial of Ad26.COV2.S in healthy adults. Ad26.COV2.S was given intramuscularly at 5x10^10 or 1x10^11 viral particles, as a single shot or as two shots 56 days apart. The specificity and breadth of SARS-CoV-2-reactive T cell receptors after Ad26.COV2.S vaccination were assessed by TCRbeta repertoire sequencing. A total of some 30 samples were included in the TCR-sequenced set, comprising some 20 Ad26.COV2.S vaccine recipients, 5 placebo recipients and 8 SARS-CoV-2 convalescent individuals. Participants in the trial were split at random into five groups of five each, receiving low-dose or high-dose Ad26.COV2.S once or twice, or else placebo on both occasions. Throughout the experiments and outcome assessment, investigators stayed blinded to trial group allocation.

Study-wide findings and limitations: After vaccination, spike-specific CD8+ and CD4+ T cell responses were reported to show substantial breadth. Spike-specific TCR breadth was higher in Ad26.COV2.S recipients than in placebo recipients (P = 0.0014). The study was not powered for comparison of responses between vaccine doses or regimens. The authors noted that the TCR breadth and depth analyses may have underestimated total T cell responses. Comparable non-spike TCR breadth was observed between vaccine and placebo recipients, consistent with only spike being contained in the vaccine.

Explained via the paper, the treatment or condition label denotes: roughly 18 received Ad26.COV2.S at low or high dose, single or two shots; 5 received placebo; per-sample allocation not given. For vaccine and placebo recipients, repertoires were sequenced using samples collected on day 63 after the first injection. Cohort 1b enrolled 20 to 30 adults aged 18-55 years at a single site in Boston, USA, between 29 July and 7 August 2020. As a vaccine, Ad26.COV2.S was a replication-incompetent adenovirus type 26 vector that expressed a prefusion-stabilized SARS-CoV-2 spike protein derived from the original Wuhan strain. Turning to this clone: What antigen it recognizes has not been identified. One base away there is no much larger clone; base qualities are not given.

The immunoSEQ Assay was used to sequence TCRbeta CDR3 regions. After extraction, genomic DNA underwent amplification by bias-controlled multiplex PCR, followed by high-throughput sequencing. Regarding the original processing steps: To quantify the absolute abundance of every unique TCRbeta CDR3 region, sequences were collapsed and filtered. T cell fraction was estimated by normalizing TCRbeta template counts to usable DNA, with usable DNA measured through amplification of reference genes found in all nucleated cells. Repertoire TCRs were annotated as SARS-CoV-2-specific when V gene, CDR3 amino acid sequence and J gene were exactly matched to a known reactive TCR set. MIRA supplied the reference SARS-CoV-2 TCR set, which was filtered for enrichment in COVID-19-positive ImmuneCODE repertoires so that public or cross-reactive TCRs were removed. Based on the MIRA antigens, annotated TCRs were further analysed at the level of specific ORF or position within ORF. Breadth was defined as the number of annotated unique rearrangements divided by the total number of unique productive rearrangements, and depth was defined as the summed frequency of the annotated unique rearrangements. Two-sided Wilcoxon rank-sum tests were used to compare TCR breadth between groups. Here the immuneACCESS table is served through TCRdb, limited to in-frame sequences with V and J called. Missing clones are a known gap in these copies; in checked studies unresolved V genes cover under half, and the rest lacks a known reason. That table is the source of V, J and clone size, and D and trimming were worked out from the DNA. The sample data list hundreds of thousands of clones, and around 89% of these were observed just once. Clones ranked in the top ten supply approximately 1.5% of the sample.

The specimen comprised peripheral blood, sampled in a trial of Ad26.COV2.S vaccine versus placebo. This clonotype was obtained from a person aged 18-60 years who received the Ad26.COV2.S COVID-19 vaccine or a placebo.

The DNA is as follows: TGTGCCAGCAGCTTCGCAGGGGAGGCAGGCTACACCTTC. It codes for CASSFAGEAGYTF. Rearrangement joined TRBV11-2 to TRBJ1-2; tentative D gene TRBD1, with 6 bases matching. Trimming at the junction amounts to 3 bases on V and 8 bases on J, and the germline ends lie 13 bases apart. The cysteine opens and the phenylalanine closes a CDR3 of 13 amino acids. Only CDR3 DNA is held: 39 bases, read in frame from base 1. As encoded in the germline V gene, CDR1 is SGHAT while CDR2 is FQNNGV. With the portions outside the CDR3 filled from the reference TRBV11-2 and TRBJ1-2 genes, the complete variable region becomes EAGVAQSPRYKIIEKRQSVAFWCNPISGHATLYWYQQILGQGPKLLIQFQNNGVVDDSQLPKDRFSAERLKGVDSTLKIQPAKLEDSAVYLCASSFAGEAGYTFGSGTRLTVV.